These 26 T cell receptor beta chains share one sample of origin, sequenced in a study of cytomegalovirus exposure and HLA in healthy donors. PCR primers comprised 60 Vbeta and 13 Jbeta primers. Assay: immunoSEQ multiplex PCR; the TCRdb copy retains only in-frame clones and omits some. The sample has about 170,000 clones; approximately 71% are singletons. Sequenced input: PBMCs. The source of these receptors is a woman under 30 in good health and CMV-seropositive.

The rearrangement links TRBV14 to TRBJ2-7; D perhaps matches TRBD2 (5 bases). Trimming stripped 4 bases from V and 1 base from J, with 8 bases between. Germline V gene lookup returns CDR1 SGHDN and CDR2 FVKESK. The CDR3 totals 13 residues. The DNA of the CDR3 is TGTGCCAGCAGCCCTCGGGGATCCTACGAGCAGTACTTC. It specifies CASSPRGSYEQYF.

The chain employs TRBV7-3 and TRBJ2-2, with D perhaps matching TRBD1 (7 bases). There are 16 residues in the CDR3. The germline CDR1 and CDR2 sequences are SGHTA and FQGTGA. V shed 5 bases and J shed 4 bases, with 17 bases lying between them. The CDR3 DNA is TGTGCCAGCAGCCCTCGAGCAGGGGGAGGCACCGGGGAGCTGTTTTTT. This encodes CASSPRAGGGTGELFF.

This clone occurred a few times. The chain carries TRBV4-1 and TRBJ2-5; TRBD2 matches 14 bases. V lost 1 base to trimming and J lost 4 bases; unmatched junction nucleotides: 5. The length of the CDR3 is 17 residues. CDR1 is MGHRA and CDR2 is YSYEKL in the germline V gene. In nucleotides, the CDR3 is TGCGCCAGCAGCCAAGCCCGACTAGCGGGGGGGCCAGAGACCCAGTACTTC. Its protein is CASSQARLAGGPETQYF.

The chain has TRBV5-1 and TRBJ2-5; D might be TRBD1 (6 bases). The CDR3 is made up of 16 amino acids. Germline V gene data show CDR1 as SGHRS and CDR2 as YFSETQ. Trimming left V 0 bases short and J 5 bases short, with 17 bases between. The CDR3 nucleotides read TGCGCCAGCAGCTTGGGATCGTCAGGGGCGTCGGAGACCCAGTACTTC. Translated, it gives CASSLGSSGASETQYF.

The V gene is TRBV15, the J gene TRBJ1-2; D gene unclear. The germline V gene has CDR1 LNHNV and CDR2 YYDKDF (reference sequence). V shed 1 base and J shed 8 bases, with 8 bases lying between them. The CDR3 runs to 12 residues. In DNA form, the CDR3 reads TGTGCCACCAGCAGAGGAACACAGGGCTACACCTTC. Protein product: CATSRGTQGYTF. The whole variable domain, filled in from reference TRBV15 and TRBJ1-2, reads DAMVIQNPRYQVTQFGKPVTLSCSQTLNHNVMYWYQQKSSQAPKLLFHYYDKDFNNEADTPDNFQSRRPNTSFCFLDIRSPGLGDTAMYLCATSRGTQGYTFGSGTRLTVV.

This sequence joins TRBV7-2 and TRBJ2-7; a weak D match, TRBD2 (7 bases). Per germline, CDR1 SGHTA and CDR2 FQGNSA. This CDR3 spans 13 amino acids. V was shortened by 8 bases and J by 0 bases, with 11 bases between the two germline ends. In DNA form, the CDR3 reads TGTGCCAGCCGGAGGGGGGGCTCCTACGAGCAGTACTTC. Translation gives CASRRGGSYEQYF. The full variable domain, completed using reference TRBV7-2 and TRBJ2-7, is GAGVSQSPSNKVTEKGKDVELRCDPISGHTALYWYRQSLGQGLEFLIYFQGNSAPDKSGLPSDRFSAERTGGSVSTLTIQRTQQEDSAVYLCASRRGGSYEQYFGPGTRLTVT.

This rearrangement joins TRBV2 to TRBJ2-3; the D gene is possibly TRBD1 (5 bases). V gave up 8 bases and J gave up 0 bases, with 12 bases separating them. The CDR3 sequence is 14 residues long. Germline CDR1 is SNHLY and CDR2 is FYNNEI. CDR3 DNA sequence: TGTGCCAGCGGACGACAGCCGAGCACAGATACGCAGTATTTT. Encoded protein: CASGRQPSTDTQYF.

The genes are TRBV5-4 and TRBJ1-6; D is unresolved. CDR3 length equals 15 residues. V was trimmed by 5 bases and J by 2 bases, leaving 11 bases between them. Germline CDR1 and CDR2: SGHNT and YYREEE (reference sequence). The CDR3 DNA reads as TGTGCCAGCAGTCTTTCAGGAACCTATAATTCACCCCTCCACTTT. Translation gives CASSLSGTYNSPLHF. Supplemented by reference TRBV5-4 and TRBJ1-6, the full variable domain reads ETGVTQSPTHLIKTRGQQVTLRCSSQSGHNTVSWYQQALGQGPQFIFQYYREEENGRGNFPPRFSGLQFPNYSSELNVNALELDDSALYLCASSLSGTYNSPLHFGNGTRLTVT.

V gene TRBV2 combines with J gene TRBJ1-5, with 10 bases that match TRBD1. This CDR3 spans 15 amino acids. V gave up 3 bases and J gave up 7 bases; unmatched junction bases: 6. Germline CDR1 and CDR2: SNHLY and FYNNEI. The CDR3 loop is CASSDDRGLGQPQHF. The CDR3 nucleotides read TGTGCCAGCAGTGATGACAGGGGGCTGGGGCAGCCCCAGCATTTT.

In its sample, this clone was seen once. The chain employs TRBV28 and TRBJ1-2, with 7 bases identical to TRBD1. This CDR3 comprises 15 residues. Germline-derived CDR1 and CDR2 are MDHEN and SYDVKM. After removal of 3 bases from V and 8 bases from J, the junction contained 12 bases not matched to a gene. The CDR3 bases are TGTGCCAGCAGTTTCCCCTTTCAGGGGGGCAGAGGCTACACCTTC. Encoded protein: CASSFPFQGGRGYTF.

This clone has just one count. DNA for the CDR3: TGTGCCAGCAGCAAAGCGCATCGGAGAAACACTGAAGCTTTCTTT. This encodes CASSKAHRRNTEAFF. V gene TRBV21-1 combines with J gene TRBJ1-1. TRBV21-1 is annotated as a pseudogene. The CDR3 spans 15 residues.

V is TRBV7-9 and J is TRBJ1-1; the D is unclear. Deletions cut 1 base from V and 6 bases from J, with 6 bases between. The V gene's germline CDR1 is SEHNR and CDR2 FQNEAQ (reference sequence). There are 12 residues in the CDR3. The CDR3 protein is CASSLEGAEAFF. DNA of the CDR3: TGTGCCAGCAGCTTAGAAGGAGCTGAAGCTTTCTTT.

This clone appeared a single time. This sequence joins TRBV9 and TRBJ2-3; the D gene is possibly TRBD2 (7 bases). The CDR3 runs 15 residues. From germline, CDR1 is SGDLS and CDR2 YYNGEE. Trimming shortened V by 3 bases and J by 4 bases, and 15 bases separated the two germline ends. The CDR3 spells CASSGEGGGPDTQYF. CDR3 nucleotides: TGTGCCAGCAGCGGGGAGGGGGGGGGCCCAGATACGCAGTATTTT. The complete variable domain, with remaining parts taken from reference TRBV9 and TRBJ2-3, reads DSGVTQTPKHLITATGQRVTLRCSPRSGDLSVYWYQQSLDQGLQFLIQYYNGEERAKGNILERFSAQQFPDLHSELNLSSLELGDSALYFCASSGEGGGPDTQYFGPGTRLTVL.

This clone was counted only a few times. The chain links TRBV4-3 to TRBJ1-1; 7 nucleotides agree with TRBD1. V gave up 8 bases and J gave up 0 bases; unmatched junction bases: 6. CDR3 size: 14 residues. The germline V gene has CDR1 LGHNA and CDR2 YSLEER. CDR3 amino acids: CASRMDRMNTEAFF. DNA of the CDR3: TGCGCCAGCCGGATGGACAGGATGAACACTGAAGCTTTCTTT.

The CDR3 sequence is CASSSSGTLQETQYF. The CDR3, as DNA: TGTGCCAGCAGCTCAAGCGGGACACTCCAAGAGACCCAGTACTTC. This rearrangement joins TRBV5-6 to TRBJ2-5, with D maybe TRBD2 (7 bases). Germline CDR1 is SGHDT and CDR2 is YYEEEE. The CDR3 runs 15 residues. Trimming left V 3 bases short and J 1 base short, with 13 bases between.

The J gene is TRBJ1-3, the V gene TRBV30; D is possibly TRBD1 (6 bases). V was shortened by 6 bases and J by 0 bases, with 9 bases between the two germline ends. Germline V gives CDR1 GTSNPN, CDR2 SVGIG (reference sequence). This CDR3 comprises 13 residues. CDR3 protein: CACTGLSGNTIYF. The CDR3 DNA reads TGTGCCTGTACAGGGCTCTCTGGAAACACCATATATTTT.

The rearrangement uses TRBV6-6 and TRBJ2-2; D is ambiguous. This CDR3 contains 14 residues. V was cut by 4 bases and J by 1 base, with 7 bases left in between. Germline V CDR1 and CDR2: MNHNY, SVGAGI (reference sequence). The CDR3 loop is CASSLERNTGELFF. CDR3 DNA sequence: TGTGCCAGCAGTTTGGAGAGGAACACCGGGGAGCTGTTTTTT.

The chain employs TRBV7-8 and TRBJ2-1; 9 nucleotides match TRBD2. Per germline, CDR1 SGHVS and CDR2 FQNEAQ. This CDR3 is 16 amino acids long. The J segment lost 5 bases and the V segment lost 4 bases, leaving 9 bases of the junction unmatched. DNA for the CDR3: TGTGCCAGCAGCTCCAGGAGCGGGGGGCTTAACAATGAGCAGTTCTTC. Protein: CASSSRSGGLNNEQFF.

J is TRBJ2-3 and V is TRBV6-5, with TRBD1 matching over 10 bases. This CDR3 is built from 15 residues. Losses at the gene ends were 0 bases for V and 7 bases for J; bases not matched to a gene: 4. Germline CDR1 reads MNHEY; CDR2 reads SVGAGI. This CDR3 reads CASSYSGTGVNTQYF. The CDR3 DNA follows: TGTGCCAGCAGTTACTCCGGGACAGGGGTAAATACGCAGTATTTT.

The chain is built from TRBV7-3 and TRBJ2-2; the match to TRBD2 covers 7 bases. With V trimmed by 1 base and J by 6 bases, 5 bases remained unmatched. In germline, CDR1 is SGHTA, CDR2 FQGTGA. CDR3 length equals 15 residues. CDR3 region: CASSLMGLRSGELFF. CDR3 DNA sequence: TGTGCCAGCAGCTTAATGGGACTAAGGTCCGGGGAGCTGTTTTTT.

The rearrangement joins TRBV15 to TRBJ2-6; 10 positions agree with TRBD1. CDR1 and CDR2 from the germline V gene are LNHNV and YYDKDF (reference sequence). The CDR3 totals 19 residues. V gave up 3 bases and J gave up 3 bases; unmatched junction bases: 11. Written as DNA, the CDR3 is TGTGCCACCAGCAGTCCTCCGGGACAGGGGACTTTTGGGGCCAACGTCCTGACTTTC. Translating gives CATSSPPGQGTFGANVLTF.

This clone was seen a few times. The chain carries TRBV5-6 and TRBJ1-5; D remains ambiguous. Between the trimmed V and J ends, which lost 4 bases and 3 bases, there was a span of 5 bases. This CDR3 contains 12 residues. Germline CDR1 SGHDT, CDR2 YYEEEE. The CDR3 protein is CASSGVNQPQHF. The CDR3 DNA sequence: TGTGCCAGCAGCGGAGTCAATCAGCCCCAGCATTTT. The full variable domain, its missing parts supplied by reference TRBV5-6 and TRBJ1-5, is DAGVTQSPTHLIKTRGQQVTLRCSPKSGHDTVSWYQQALGQGPQFIFQYYEEEERQRGNFPDRFSGHQFPNYSSELNVNALLLGDSALYLCASSGVNQPQHFGDGTRLSIL.

The V call is TRBV27, the J call TRBJ2-7; 9 nucleotides align to TRBD2. Germline V gives CDR1 MNHEY, CDR2 SMNVEV (reference sequence). J was trimmed by 12 bases and V by 0 bases; bases with no gene match: 3. This CDR3 is built from 12 residues. CDR3 nucleotide sequence: TGTGCCAGCAGTTTATCTAGCGGGGGTATGTACTTC. It codes for CASSLSSGGMYF.

CDR3 region: CASRDGGEGRGNEQFF. Here the CDR3 DNA reads TGTGCCAGTAGAGATGGGGGGGAGGGGAGAGGCAATGAGCAGTTCTTC. The chain carries TRBV19 and TRBJ2-1; 7 bases are shared with TRBD2. This CDR3 spans 16 amino acids. Germline values: CDR1 LNHDA, CDR2 SQIVND (reference sequence). V was pared by 6 bases and J by 6 bases, with 14 bases of the junction left unmatched.

The V gene is TRBV2, the J gene TRBJ1-6, with 7 bases fitting TRBD1. J lost 4 bases, V lost 3 bases, and 12 bases had no gene match. This CDR3 is built from 18 residues. Germline V lookup: CDR1 SNHLY, CDR2 FYNNEI. Here the CDR3 DNA reads TGTGCCAGCAGTGACAACAGGGGACGAGGTGTTTATAATTCACCCCTCCACTTT. Encoded protein: CASSDNRGRGVYNSPLHF.

The genes are TRBV19 and TRBJ1-5; D not resolved. The germline V gene has CDR1 LNHDA and CDR2 SQIVND (reference sequence). V was trimmed by 3 bases and J by 4 bases, leaving 7 bases between them. The CDR3 sequence is 13 residues long. The CDR3: CASSILQNQPQHF. Here the CDR3 DNA reads TGTGCCAGTAGTATCCTGCAGAATCAGCCCCAGCATTTT.